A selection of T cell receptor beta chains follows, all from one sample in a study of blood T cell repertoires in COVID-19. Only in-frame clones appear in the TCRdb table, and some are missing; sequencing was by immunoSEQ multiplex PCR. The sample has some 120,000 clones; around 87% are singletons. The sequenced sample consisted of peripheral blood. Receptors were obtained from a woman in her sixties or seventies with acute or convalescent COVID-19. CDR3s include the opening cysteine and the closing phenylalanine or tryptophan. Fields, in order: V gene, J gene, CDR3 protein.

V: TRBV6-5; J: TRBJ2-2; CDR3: CASHRDSNTGELFF
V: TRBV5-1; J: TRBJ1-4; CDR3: CASRFVSGTNEKLFF
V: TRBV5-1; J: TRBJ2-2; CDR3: CASSLVQGASTGELFF
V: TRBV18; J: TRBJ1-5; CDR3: CASSPLPDWARGVNQPQHF
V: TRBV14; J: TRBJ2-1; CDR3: CASSPGGPGEQFF
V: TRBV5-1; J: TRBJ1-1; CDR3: CASSLGGQIHTEAFF
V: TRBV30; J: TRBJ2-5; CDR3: CAWDRGEETQYF
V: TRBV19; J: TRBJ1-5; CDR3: CASSYGGVGQPQHF
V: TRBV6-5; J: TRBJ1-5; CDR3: CASRIGQGNQPQHF
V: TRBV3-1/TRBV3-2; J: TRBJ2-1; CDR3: CASKASGTYNEQFF
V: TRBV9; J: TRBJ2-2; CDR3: CASSGRGNTGELFF
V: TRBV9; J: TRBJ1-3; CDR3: CASSQTGGSGNTIYF
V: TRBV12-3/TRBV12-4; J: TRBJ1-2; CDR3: CASSFAGERGYTF
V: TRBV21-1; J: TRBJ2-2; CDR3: CASSKLANTGELFF
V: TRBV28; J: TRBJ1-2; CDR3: CASTPGRGGYGYTF
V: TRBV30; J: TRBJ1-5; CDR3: CAWSNLNRGRAQPQHF
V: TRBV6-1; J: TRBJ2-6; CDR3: CASSEVWANVLTF
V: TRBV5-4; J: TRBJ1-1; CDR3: CASSEPGGVLNTEAFF
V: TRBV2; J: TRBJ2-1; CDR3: CASSGPGLAGGNEQFF
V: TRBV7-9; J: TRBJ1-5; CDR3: CASSPSGNQPQHF
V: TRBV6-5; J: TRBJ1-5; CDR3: CASSHGQGSQPQHF
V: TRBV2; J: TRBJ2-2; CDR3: CASSGLAGDTGELFF
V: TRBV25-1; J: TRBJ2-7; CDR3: CASSVYPRGGRYEQYF
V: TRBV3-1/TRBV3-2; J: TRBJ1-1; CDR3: CASSLPGHEAFF
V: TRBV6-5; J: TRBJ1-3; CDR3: CASSTGAPGNTIYF
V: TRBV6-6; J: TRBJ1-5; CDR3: CASSLPGGGQPQHF
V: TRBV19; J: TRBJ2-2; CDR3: CASSMTTLGSSTGELFF
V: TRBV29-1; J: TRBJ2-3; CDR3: CSAAPLAGGPGSTDTQYF
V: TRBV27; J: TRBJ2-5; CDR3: CASSSRGTSGRADQETQYF
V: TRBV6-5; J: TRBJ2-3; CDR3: CASKPTSAGTDTQYF
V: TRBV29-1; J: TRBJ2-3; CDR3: CSVGAGGGSRTQYF